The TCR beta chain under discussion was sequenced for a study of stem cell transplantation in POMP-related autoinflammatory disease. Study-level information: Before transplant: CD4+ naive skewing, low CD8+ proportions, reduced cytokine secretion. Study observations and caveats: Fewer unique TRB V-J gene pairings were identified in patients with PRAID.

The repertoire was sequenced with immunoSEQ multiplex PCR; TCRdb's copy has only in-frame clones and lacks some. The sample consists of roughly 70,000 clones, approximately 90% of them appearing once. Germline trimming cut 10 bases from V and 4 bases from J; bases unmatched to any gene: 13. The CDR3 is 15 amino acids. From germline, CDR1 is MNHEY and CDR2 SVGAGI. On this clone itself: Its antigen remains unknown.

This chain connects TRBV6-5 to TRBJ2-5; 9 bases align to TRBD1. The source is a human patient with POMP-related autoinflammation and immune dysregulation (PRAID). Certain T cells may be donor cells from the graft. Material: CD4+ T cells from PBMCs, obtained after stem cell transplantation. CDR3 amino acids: CATRWAQGASETQYF. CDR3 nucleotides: TGTGCCACCCGGTGGGCACAGGGGGCATCAGAGACCCAGTACTTC.